This T cell receptor beta chain originates from a study of cytomegalovirus exposure and HLA in healthy donors. PCR was performed using 60 Vbeta and 13 Jbeta primers. Produced via immunoSEQ multiplex PCR; TCRdb's table is partial and in-frame only. The sample shows over 120,000 clones, about 73% of them seen only once. With respect to this clone: Its target is unknown.

General study findings and limits: Listed as cytomegalovirus-associated were 150 or so TCR beta chains.

The source material was PBMCs. The origin of this receptor is a woman aged 55-70 years in good health and CMV-seropositive.

CDR3 residues: CASSTRTGGTEAFF. CDR3 DNA: TGTGCCAGCAGTACCAGGACAGGGGGCACTGAAGCTTTCTTT. This chain uses TRBV27 with TRBJ1-1, with 10 bases fitting TRBD1. The CDR3 contains 14 residues. Germline loops: CDR1 MNHEY, CDR2 SMNVEV (reference sequence). J lost 4 bases, V lost 5 bases, and 4 bases had no gene match.